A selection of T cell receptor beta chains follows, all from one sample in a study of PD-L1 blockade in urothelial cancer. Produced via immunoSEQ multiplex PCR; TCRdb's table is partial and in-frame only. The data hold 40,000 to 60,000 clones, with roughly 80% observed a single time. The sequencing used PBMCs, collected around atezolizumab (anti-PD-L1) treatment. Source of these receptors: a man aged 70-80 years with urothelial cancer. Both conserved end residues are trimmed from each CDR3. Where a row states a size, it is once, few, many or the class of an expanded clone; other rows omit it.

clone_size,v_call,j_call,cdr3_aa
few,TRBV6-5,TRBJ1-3,ASSYSGLSGNTIY
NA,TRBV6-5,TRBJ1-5,ASSQGDQPQH
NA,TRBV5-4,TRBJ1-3,ASKPGTSNTIY
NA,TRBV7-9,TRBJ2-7,ASSLSSSYEQY
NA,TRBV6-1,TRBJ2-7,ASSEAFPASGYEQY
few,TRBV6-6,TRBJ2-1,ASSYGIAGGGEQF
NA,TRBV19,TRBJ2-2,ATYHRGDTGELF
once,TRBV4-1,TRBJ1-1,ASSQFQNTEAF
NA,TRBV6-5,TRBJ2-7,ASSLENSYEQY
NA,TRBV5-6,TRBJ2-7,AQSGTTYEQY
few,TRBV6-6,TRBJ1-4,ASSYRGQAPKKLF
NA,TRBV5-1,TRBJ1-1,ASSSGWGPNTEAF
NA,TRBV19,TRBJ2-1,ASRGDRDPYNEQF
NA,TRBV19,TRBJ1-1,ASRNTGLNTEAF
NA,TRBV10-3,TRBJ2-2,AATGVNTGELF
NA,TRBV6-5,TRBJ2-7,ASSTTSDYEQY
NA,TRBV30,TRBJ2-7,AWSVQGTGPYEQY
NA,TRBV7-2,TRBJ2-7,ASSREGLVGGDEQY
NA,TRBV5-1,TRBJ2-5,ASSWDTQEETQY
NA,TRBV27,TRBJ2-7,ASSRAGGYSYEQY
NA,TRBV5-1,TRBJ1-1,ASRSSLENTEAF
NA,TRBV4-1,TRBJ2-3,ASSQDGTGSPDTQY
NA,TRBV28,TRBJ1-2,ASTSPGGAIFNYGYT
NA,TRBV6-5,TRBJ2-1,ASSYGLGRGYNEQF
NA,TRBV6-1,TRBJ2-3,ASSEWGLSTDTQY
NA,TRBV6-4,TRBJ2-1,ASSPRESDSLGSEQF
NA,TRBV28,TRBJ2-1,ASSLLAGDYNEQF
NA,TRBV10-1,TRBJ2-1,ASSEKGAEQF
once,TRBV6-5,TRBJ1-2,ASSRGTGNGYT
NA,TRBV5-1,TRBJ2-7,ASSLDGTDLREQY
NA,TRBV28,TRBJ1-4,ASSATGATNEKLF
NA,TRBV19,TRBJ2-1,ASSIERATYNEQF
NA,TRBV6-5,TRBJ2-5,ASSRTGAQETQY
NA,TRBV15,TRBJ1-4,ATSRDRAREKLF
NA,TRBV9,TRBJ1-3,ASSVGSGREANTIY
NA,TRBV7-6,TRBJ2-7,ASSLGGSGSGYEQY
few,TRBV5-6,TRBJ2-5,ATTSDRYQETQY
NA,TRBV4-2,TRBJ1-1,ASSQMGGDTEAF
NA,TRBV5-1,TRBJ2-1,ATTPEGSGYNEQF
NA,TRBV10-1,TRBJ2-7,AIFKLPPAGGWAEQY
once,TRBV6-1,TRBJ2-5,ASRAGMLETQY
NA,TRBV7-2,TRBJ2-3,ASSLGVAGGTDTQY
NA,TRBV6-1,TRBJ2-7,ASSEALRGQTYEQY
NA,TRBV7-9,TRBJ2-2,ASSPPGRGNTGELF
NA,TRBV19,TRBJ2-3,ASTPGQGEDTQY
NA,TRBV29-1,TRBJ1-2,SVDSSADGYT